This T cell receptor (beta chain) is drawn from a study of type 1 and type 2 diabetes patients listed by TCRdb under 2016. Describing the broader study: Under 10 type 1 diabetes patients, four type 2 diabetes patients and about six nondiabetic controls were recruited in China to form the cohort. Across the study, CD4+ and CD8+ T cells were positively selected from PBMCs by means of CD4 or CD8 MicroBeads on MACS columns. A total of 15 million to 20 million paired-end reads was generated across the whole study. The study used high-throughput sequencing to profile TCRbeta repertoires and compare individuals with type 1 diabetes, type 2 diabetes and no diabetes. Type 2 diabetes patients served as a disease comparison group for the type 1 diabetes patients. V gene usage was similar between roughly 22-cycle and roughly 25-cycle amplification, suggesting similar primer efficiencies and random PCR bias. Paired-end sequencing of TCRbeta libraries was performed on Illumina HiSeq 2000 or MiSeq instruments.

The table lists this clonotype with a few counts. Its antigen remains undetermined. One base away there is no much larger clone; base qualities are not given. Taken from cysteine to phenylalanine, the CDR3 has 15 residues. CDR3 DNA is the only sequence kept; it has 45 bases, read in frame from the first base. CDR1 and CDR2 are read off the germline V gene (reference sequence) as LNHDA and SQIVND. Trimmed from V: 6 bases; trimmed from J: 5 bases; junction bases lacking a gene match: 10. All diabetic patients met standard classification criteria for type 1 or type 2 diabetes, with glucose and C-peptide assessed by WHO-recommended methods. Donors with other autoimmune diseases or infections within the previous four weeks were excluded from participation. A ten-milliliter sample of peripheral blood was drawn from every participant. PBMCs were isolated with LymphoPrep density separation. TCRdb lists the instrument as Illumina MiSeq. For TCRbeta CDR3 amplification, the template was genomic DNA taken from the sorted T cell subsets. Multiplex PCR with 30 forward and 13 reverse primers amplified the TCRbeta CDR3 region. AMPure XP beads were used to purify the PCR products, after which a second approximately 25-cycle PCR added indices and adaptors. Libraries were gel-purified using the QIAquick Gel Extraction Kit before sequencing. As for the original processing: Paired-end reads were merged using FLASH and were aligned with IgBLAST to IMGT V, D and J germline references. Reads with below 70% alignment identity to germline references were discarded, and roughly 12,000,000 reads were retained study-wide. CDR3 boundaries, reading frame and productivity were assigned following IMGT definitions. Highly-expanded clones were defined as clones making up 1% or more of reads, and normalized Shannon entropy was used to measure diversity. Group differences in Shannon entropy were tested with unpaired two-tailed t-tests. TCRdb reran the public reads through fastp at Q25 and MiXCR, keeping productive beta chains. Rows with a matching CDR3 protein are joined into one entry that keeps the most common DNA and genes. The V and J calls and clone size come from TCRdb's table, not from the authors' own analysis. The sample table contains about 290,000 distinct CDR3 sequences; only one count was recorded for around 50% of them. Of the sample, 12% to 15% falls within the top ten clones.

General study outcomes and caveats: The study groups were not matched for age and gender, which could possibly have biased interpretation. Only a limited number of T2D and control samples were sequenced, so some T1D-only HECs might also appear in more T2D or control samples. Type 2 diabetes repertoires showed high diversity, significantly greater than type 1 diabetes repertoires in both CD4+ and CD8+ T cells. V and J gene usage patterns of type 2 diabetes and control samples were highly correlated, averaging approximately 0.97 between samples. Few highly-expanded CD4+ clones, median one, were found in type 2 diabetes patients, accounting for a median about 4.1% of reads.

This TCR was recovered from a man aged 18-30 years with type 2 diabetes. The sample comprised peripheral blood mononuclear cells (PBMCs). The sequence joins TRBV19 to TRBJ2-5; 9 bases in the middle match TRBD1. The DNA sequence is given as TGTGCCAGTAGCCAGGGACAGGGAGAGGGGGAGACCCAGTACTTC. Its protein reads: CASSQGQGEGETQYF.